Sequencing of this T cell receptor (beta chain) was carried out in a study of blood T cell repertoires in COVID-19. Study at large: The origin of the acute and convalescent COVID-19 samples was the United States, Italy and Spain.

Clones were sequenced by immunoSEQ multiplex PCR, and TCRdb holds only the in-frame ones, with some missing. The repertoire holds about 220,000 clones, with 70% to 90% as singletons. V lost 4 bases to trimming and J lost 10 bases; unmatched junction nucleotides: 6. This CDR3 spans 14 amino acids. CDR1 and CDR2 from the germline V gene are SGDLS and YYNGEE. The J gene is TRBJ1-6, the V gene TRBV9, with 9 positions matching TRBD1. This receptor was obtained from a woman between 50 and 59 years old with acute COVID-19. The sample comprised PBMCs or T cells enriched from blood (not recorded which). This chain's CDR3 is CASSPTGGRSPLHF. CDR3 DNA: TGTGCCAGCAGCCCGACAGGGGGAAGGTCACCCCTCCACTTT.